This T cell receptor (beta chain) is from a study of blood T cells in healthy people across ages. Then a second PCR, running roughly 7 to 11 cycles, was carried out with a sample-barcoded 5' primer and a J-beta primer mix. Using its own MiXCR run on the 5' RACE reads, TCRdb lists one record per CDR3 protein. The sample gives about a million distinct CDR3 sequences, about 48% of which show up once; about an eighth is in the top ten. Germline values: CDR1 MNHNY, CDR2 SVGAGI (reference sequence). The CDR3 is 15 residues long. V lost 6 bases, J lost 8 bases, and 12 bases stayed unmatched. The sample consisted of blood. The chain carries TRBV6-6 and TRBJ2-1, with 8 bases identical to TRBD2. The TCR comes from a man aged 30-40 years in good health. The CDR3 coding sequence is TGTGCCAGCAGCCGCGCGGGCGGGGGGTCGGATGAGCAGTTCTTC. It codes for CASSRAGGGSDEQFF.